What follows describes a single TCR beta chain. Antigen: not known. The CDR3 sequence is 19 residues long. Trimming cost V 2 bases and J 0 bases, with 20 bases left between them. From germline, CDR1 is LNHDA and CDR2 SQIVND (reference sequence). Generated by immunoSEQ multiplex PCR, the TCRdb table keeps only in-frame clones and is missing some. Across about 140,000 clones, the top ten clones capture about 2.3% of the sample. The data were obtained in a study of T cell responses to AZD1222 COVID-19 vaccine. General study results and limits: Close to half of all spike-specific TCRs reportedly target regions of the variants that are unmutated. The donors showed a predominance of white British ancestry and of females, with possible underestimation of clonal diversity. At baseline, just a handful of AZD1222 recipients tested seropositive.

This clonotype was sampled from an adult in good health. The specimen was peripheral blood. This chain connects TRBV19 to TRBJ1-3; no firm D call. CDR3 nucleotides: TGTGCCAGTAGTATACCGTGGCAGCCGAAGCCCGTCTCTGGAAACACCATATATTTT. Protein: CASSIPWQPKPVSGNTIYF.